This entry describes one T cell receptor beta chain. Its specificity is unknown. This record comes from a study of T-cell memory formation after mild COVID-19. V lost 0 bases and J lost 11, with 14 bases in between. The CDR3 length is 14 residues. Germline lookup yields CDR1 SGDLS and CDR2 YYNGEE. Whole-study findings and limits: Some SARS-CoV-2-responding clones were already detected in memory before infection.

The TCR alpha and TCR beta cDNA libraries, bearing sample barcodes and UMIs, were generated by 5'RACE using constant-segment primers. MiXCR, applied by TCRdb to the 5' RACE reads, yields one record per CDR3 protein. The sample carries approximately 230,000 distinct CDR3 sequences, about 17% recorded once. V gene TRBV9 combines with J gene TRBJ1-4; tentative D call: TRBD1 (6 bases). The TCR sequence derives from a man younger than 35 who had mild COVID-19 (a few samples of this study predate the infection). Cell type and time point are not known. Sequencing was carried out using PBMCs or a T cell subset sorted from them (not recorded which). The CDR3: CASSVDAAGAKLFF. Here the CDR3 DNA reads TGTGCCAGCAGCGTAGATGCGGCAGGGGCCAAACTGTTTTTT.